Below, 30 T cell receptor beta chains from the same sample are listed, as sequenced in a study of tumor and adjacent non-tumor tissue in lung cancer. RNA was extracted from bulk tissue without any cell sorting. A modified ARM-PCR protocol with three rounds of nested PCR amplified TCRbeta. TCRdb reanalysed the multiplex PCR reads using MiXCR and keeps one entry per CDR3 protein. The table shows roughly 150,000 distinct CDR3 sequences, with approximately 66% occurring only once. Material: lung tumor tissue. These receptors came from a man aged 60-69 years with small cell lung cancer.

This clonotype was seen only once. This chain uses TRBV2 with TRBJ1-6; perhaps TRBD1 as D (5 bases). The CDR3 consists of 15 residues. The V gene lost 6 bases and the J gene lost 9 bases, with 18 bases spanning the gap. The germline V gene has CDR1 SNHLY and CDR2 FYNNEI. CDR3 sequence (DNA): TGTGCCAGCAGGGTTGACAGTTGGGAAGTTTCACCCCTCCACTTT. Protein sequence: CASRVDSWEVSPLHF.

The chain carries TRBV5-1 and TRBJ2-1, with D perhaps matching TRBD1 (5 bases). Per the germline V gene, CDR1 is SGHRS and CDR2 is YFSETQ. CDR3 length: 15 amino acids. V lost 1 base and J 8 bases, leaving 16 bases between the germline ends. CDR3 sequence: CASSLNRGEFDEQFF. The CDR3 region has the DNA TGCGCCAGCAGCTTGAATAGGGGCGAGTTCGATGAGCAGTTCTTC.

The chain recombines TRBV6-6 with TRBJ2-5; 11 positions match TRBD1. Germline loops: CDR1 MNHNY, CDR2 SVGAGI (reference sequence). CDR3 size: 15 residues. With V trimmed by 6 bases and J by 5 bases, 8 bases remained unmatched. The CDR3 DNA is TGTGCCAGCAGACCCGGACAGGGGGCTTTTGAGACCCAGTACTTC. It translates to CASRPGQGAFETQYF.

As regards this clonotype: Being one base from a much bigger clone, this may be a read error. The CDR3 spells CASSLWRGVGGEGTQYF. CDR3 bases: TGTGCCAGCAGCTTATGGAGAGGGGTGGGGGGCGAAGGTACGCAGTATTTT. This sequence joins TRBV11-3 and TRBJ2-3, with D possibly called TRBD1 or TRBD2 (6 bases each). Germline-derived CDR1 and CDR2 are SGHNT and YENEEA. The CDR3 is 17 amino acids. V lost 2 bases and J 8 bases, leaving 23 bases between the germline ends.

V gene TRBV5-1 combines with J gene TRBJ1-2, with a weak D call TRBD1 (5 bases). V lost 6 bases and J 7 bases, leaving 22 bases between the germline ends. The CDR3 runs to 15 residues. Germline lookup yields CDR1 SGHRS and CDR2 YFSETQ. The CDR3 reads CASNPASGFYGGYTF. Here the CDR3 DNA reads TGCGCCAGCAACCCCGCTTCAGGGTTTTATGGTGGCTACACCTTC.

The chain carries TRBV29-1 and TRBJ2-4; TRBD1 aligns across 8 bases. The J segment lost 10 bases and the V segment lost 6 bases, leaving 5 bases of the junction unmatched. Germline CDR1 SQVTM, CDR2 ANQGSEA. The CDR3 length is 11 residues. The CDR3: CSVTGGRIQYF. The CDR3 DNA sequence: TGCAGCGTCACAGGGGGGAGGATTCAGTACTTC.

About this clonotype: An end of the junction differs from the germline gene, which may be a read error. This sequence joins TRBV11-2 and TRBJ2-5; weak D call: TRBD2 (6 bases). Germline V gene data show CDR1 as SGHAT and CDR2 as FQNNGV. This CDR3 spans 14 amino acids. CDR3 DNA: TGTGCCGGCAGCATACAGACTAGGCAAGAGACCCAGTACTTC. This codes for CAGSIQTRQETQYF.

This clonotype occurred many times. The V gene is TRBV4-2, the J gene TRBJ2-7, with 9 positions matching TRBD1. The CDR3 loop spans 15 amino acids. Germline V gene lookup returns CDR1 LGHNA and CDR2 YNFKEQ. Trimming at V came to 0 bases and at J to 3 bases, leaving 3 bases not matched to a gene. CDR3 protein: CASSQEWTGVYEQYF. The CDR3 DNA follows: TGTGCCAGCAGCCAAGAGTGGACAGGGGTCTACGAGCAGTACTTC.

In this sample, this clonotype turned up a few times. This chain connects TRBV20-1 to TRBJ2-1; perhaps TRBD2 as D (6 bases). The CDR3 contains 13 residues. The V gene lost 6 bases and the J gene lost 3 bases, with 12 bases spanning the gap. Germline V CDR1 and CDR2: DFQATT, SNEGSKA (reference sequence). CDR3 coding DNA: TGCAGTGCAATGGACTATTTCTACAATGAGCAGTTCTTC. It yields the protein CSAMDYFYNEQFF.

This clonotype occurred a few times. The rearrangement uses TRBV28 and TRBJ2-1, with TRBD1 as a possible D gene (7 bases). Trimming stripped 1 base from V and 3 bases from J, with 13 bases between. The CDR3 is made up of 16 amino acids. Germline values: CDR1 MDHEN, CDR2 SYDVKM. The CDR3 DNA sequence: TGTGCCAGCAGTTTATTCGGGCAGGGGGGCTACAATGAGCAGTTCTTC. It codes for CASSLFGQGGYNEQFF.

In the case of this clonotype: One junction end disagrees with the germline gene, perhaps due to a read error. This rearrangement joins TRBV4-2 to TRBJ2-1; tentatively, D is TRBD2 (6 bases). Germline loops: CDR1 LGHNA, CDR2 YNFKEQ. The CDR3 has 19 amino acids. In nucleotides, the CDR3 is TGTGCCAGCAGCCAAGAAAGCTACCTGGGTGTGCGGGGTCTAAATGTGCAGTTCTTC. The encoded protein is CASSQESYLGVRGLNVQFF.

Turning to this clonotype: Since a much larger clone is just one base distant, this may be a read error. The chain links TRBV6-5 to TRBJ2-3; D not certain. This CDR3 is built from 13 residues. The V gene's germline CDR1 is MNHEY and CDR2 SVGAGI. The CDR3 bases are TGTACCAGCAGACACCCTAGCACAGATACGCAGTATTTT. Translated, it gives CTSRHPSTDTQYF.

This clonotype was counted only a few times. This chain connects TRBV5-6 to TRBJ2-1; D gene unclear. The CDR3 has 12 residues. V was cut by 1 base and J by 5 bases, with 4 bases left in between. CDR1 is SGHDT, CDR2 YYEEEE, per germline. The CDR3 bases are TGTGCCAGCAGCTTGTCGGACAATGAGCAGTTCTTC. This encodes CASSLSDNEQFF.

This clonotype is labeled medium-sized. J is TRBJ2-3 and V is TRBV11-3, with D hard to call. Germline V gene data show CDR1 as SGHNT and CDR2 as YENEEA. The length of the CDR3 is 11 residues. Between the trimmed V and J ends, which lost 5 bases and 4 bases, there was a span of 4 bases. The CDR3 nucleotides read TGTGCCAGCAGCGCCGCAGATACGCAGTATTTT. Amino acid sequence: CASSAADTQYF.

This clonotype is a singleton in its sample. The junction does not match germline at one end; this may be a read error. The V call is TRBV20-1, the J call TRBJ2-3; D ambiguous. The CDR3 runs to 14 residues. Germline V gives CDR1 DFQATT, CDR2 SNEGSKA (reference sequence). The CDR3 region has the DNA TGCAGTGCTAGACTCGGTGGCGGATCATATACACAGTATTTT. It codes for CSARLGGGSYTQYF.

This rearrangement joins TRBV5-1 to TRBJ2-1; TRBD2 might be the D (5 bases). Germline loops: CDR1 SGHRS, CDR2 YFSETQ. V was trimmed by 1 base and J by 3 bases, leaving 11 bases between them. The length of the CDR3 is 15 residues. The CDR3 spells CASSLRRSGYNEQFF. CDR3 nucleotide sequence: TGCGCCAGCAGCTTGAGACGGAGCGGCTACAATGAGCAGTTCTTC.

The CDR3 region is CSSRRWGQGVPQPQHF. The CDR3 nucleotides are TGTTCTAGCAGGAGATGGGGACAGGGGGTTCCTCAGCCCCAGCATTTT. J is TRBJ1-5 and V is TRBV12-3 or TRBV12-4; 11 bases line up with TRBD1. The CDR3 is 16 residues long.

A note on this clonotype: As the CDR3 is not closed by the conserved phenylalanine or tryptophan, this likely results from a read error. The chain couples TRBV11-2 to TRBJ2-1; 10 nucleotides agree with TRBD2. The CDR3 contains 15 residues. Germline V gene lookup returns CDR1 SGHAT and CDR2 FQNNGV. Here the CDR3 DNA reads TGTGCCAGCGGCTTAGTAGCGGGAGGAGGCAATGAGCAGTTCCTC. This encodes CASGLVAGGGNEQFL.

This chain connects TRBV7-8 to TRBJ2-5; D may match TRBD1 or TRBD2 (5 bases each). Between the trimmed V and J ends, which lost 5 bases and 1 base, there was a span of 14 bases. The germline V gene encodes CDR1 SGHVS and CDR2 FQNEAQ. The CDR3 contains 15 residues. Here the CDR3 DNA reads TGTGCCAGCAGCGCCTTATGGGGGACCCAAGAGACCCAGTACTTC. Encoded protein: CASSALWGTQETQYF.

The V call is TRBV30, the J call TRBJ2-4; 8 nucleotides align to TRBD2. This CDR3 has 14 amino acids. Trimming at V came to 6 bases and at J to 0 bases, leaving 4 bases not matched to a gene. CDR1 is GTSNPN, CDR2 SVGIG, per germline (reference sequence). The CDR3 DNA follows: TGTGCCTGCGGGGGGGAACTAGCCAAAAACATTCAGTACTTC. Protein product: CACGGELAKNIQYF.

Concerning this clonotype: The conserved phenylalanine or tryptophan is not found at the CDR3 terminus, so this likely reflects a read error. The CDR3 loop is CSATGLAAVSYEQYL. CDR3 bases: TGCAGTGCAACTGGACTAGCGGCGGTCTCCTACGAGCAGTACCTC. V usage is TRBV20-1 and J usage is TRBJ2-7; 10 nucleotides match TRBD2. From germline, CDR1 is DFQATT and CDR2 SNEGSKA (reference sequence). CDR3 length: 15 residues. V dropped 6 bases and J dropped 0; count of bases not matched to a gene: 8.

As concerns this clonotype: This may stem from a read error, because a much larger clone lies one nucleotide away. V gene TRBV20-1 combines with J gene TRBJ2-1; 11 nucleotides match TRBD2. Looked up from germline, CDR1 is DFQATT and CDR2 is SNEGSKA (reference sequence). This CDR3 comprises 15 residues. Here the CDR3 DNA reads TGCAGTGCGCCGGGACTAGCGGAGTCCTACGATGAGCAGTTCTTC. It specifies CSAPGLAESYDEQFF.

The V gene is TRBV14, the J gene TRBJ2-1; the D gene is possibly TRBD1 (6 bases). The CDR3 loop spans 17 amino acids. V shed 5 bases and J shed 3 bases, with 20 bases lying between them. Germline-derived CDR1 and CDR2 are SGHDN and FVKESK. This chain's CDR3 is CASSASLRGNLYNEQFF. Here the CDR3 DNA reads TGTGCCAGCAGCGCAAGCTTAAGGGGGAATCTCTACAATGAGCAGTTCTTC.

Concerning this clonotype: This may be a read error, as it is one base from a much larger clone. The chain links TRBV20-1 to TRBJ2-5, with D perhaps matching TRBD1 (6 bases). V lost 8 bases and J 4 bases, leaving 14 bases between the germline ends. CDR1 is DFQATT and CDR2 is SNEGSKA in the germline V gene (reference sequence). CDR3 length: 12 amino acids. DNA for the CDR3: TGCAGTTCGACAGGAGGAGGAGAGACCCAGTACTTC. Amino acids: CSSTGGGETQYF.

This clonotype was picked up many times. This rearrangement joins TRBV20-1 to TRBJ2-5, with D possibly matching TRBD1 (6 bases). The CDR3 contains 14 residues. Germline V gene lookup returns CDR1 DFQATT and CDR2 SNEGSKA (reference sequence). V was pared by 3 bases and J by 5 bases, with 16 bases between. CDR3 loop: CSASKGAGEETQYF. In nucleotides, the CDR3 is TGCAGTGCTAGTAAGGGAGCAGGGGAGGAGACCCAGTACTTC.

This clonotype was counted only a few times. The V and J genes are TRBV5-1 and TRBJ2-1, with 7 bases lining up with TRBD2. This CDR3 region has 14 residues. With V trimmed by 6 bases and J by 4 bases, 7 bases remained unmatched. Looked up from germline, CDR1 is SGHRS and CDR2 is YFSETQ. Here the CDR3 DNA reads TGCGCCAGCATCGGGGGGAAGTATTACAATGAGCAGTTCTTC. It codes for CASIGGKYYNEQFF.

The chain couples TRBV20-1 to TRBJ2-3, with a possible D match to TRBD2 (7 bases). From germline, CDR1 is DFQATT and CDR2 SNEGSKA (reference sequence). This CDR3 is built from 16 residues. V was shortened by 4 bases and J by 5 bases, with 22 bases between the two germline ends. The CDR3 spells CSATTGTSGKRDTQYF. CDR3 in DNA: TGCAGTGCTACGACCGGGACAAGCGGGAAGAGAGATACGCAGTATTTT.

In the case of this clonotype: A much larger clone differs from this one at a single base, so this may be a read error. This chain uses TRBV10-2 with TRBJ2-3; 10 bases align to TRBD2. The V segment lost 6 bases and the J segment 3 bases; nucleotides outside the gene matches: 9. This CDR3 region has 16 residues. Germline V gene data show CDR1 as WSHSY and CDR2 as SAAADI. The CDR3 sequence: CASRADGLAVTDTQYF. CDR3 sequence (DNA): TGCGCCAGCAGGGCCGACGGACTAGCGGTAACAGATACGCAGTATTTT.

The chain carries TRBV6-5 and TRBJ1-1; D not certain. The CDR3 extends over 13 amino acids. The ends were cut back, 3 bases at V and 7 bases at J, with 12 bases in the middle. The germline V gene encodes CDR1 MNHEY and CDR2 SVGAGI. DNA for the CDR3: TGTGCCAGCAGTTATCTTCTAGGAATTGAAGCTTTCTTT. Translation: CASSYLLGIEAFF.

Ten or more counts support this clonotype. The chain carries TRBV11-2 and TRBJ2-7, with TRBD1 as a possible D gene (6 bases). V gave up 5 bases and J gave up 4 bases, with 12 bases separating them. The germline V gene encodes CDR1 SGHAT and CDR2 FQNNGV. The CDR3 sequence is 13 residues long. The CDR3: CASSPDRLYEQYV. The CDR3 region has the DNA TGTGCCAGCAGCCCCGACAGGTTGTACGAGCAGTACGTC.